A single sample gave rise to the 10 T cell receptor beta chains below, sequenced in a study of OX40 agonist ivuxolimab in advanced cancers. TCRdb's table, derived via immunoSEQ multiplex PCR, lists solely in-frame clones and lacks some. The data show some 70,000 clones, approximately 89% seen once. Source: CD4+ or CD8+ T cells sorted from blood, taken in a trial of the OX40 agonist ivuxolimab. The receptors derive from an adult with an advanced solid tumor such as melanoma, head and neck, liver or kidney cancer.

The chain uses TRBV5-8 and TRBJ2-2, with D unclear. The length of the CDR3 is 16 residues. V lost 0 bases and J 4 bases, leaving 13 bases between the germline ends. Germline CDR1 and CDR2: SGHTS and YDEGEE. The chain's CDR3 is CASSLGVGQFTGELFF. Written as DNA, the CDR3 is TGTGCCAGCAGCTTGGGGGTCGGCCAGTTCACCGGGGAGCTGTTTTTT.

The chain couples TRBV11-1 to TRBJ2-3; possibly TRBD1 for D (6 bases). The CDR3 totals 15 residues. V shed 0 bases and J shed 2 bases, with 9 bases lying between them. Germline loops: CDR1 SGHAT, CDR2 FQDESV (reference sequence). Here the CDR3 reads CASSLAGQLTDTQYF. The DNA of the CDR3 is TGTGCCAGCAGCTTAGCTGGACAGCTCACAGATACGCAGTATTTT. The full variable domain, rest sourced from reference TRBV11-1 and TRBJ2-3, is EAEVAQSPRYKITEKSQAVAFWCDPISGHATLYWYRQILGQGPELLVQFQDESVVDDSQLPKDRFSAERLKGVDSTLKIQPAELGDSAMYLCASSLAGQLTDTQYFGPGTRLTVL.

J is TRBJ1-3 and V is TRBV6-5; D ambiguous. Deletions cut 0 bases from V and 4 bases from J, with 10 bases between. Germline CDR1 is MNHEY and CDR2 is SVGAGI. The CDR3 covers 15 residues. CDR3 sequence reads: CASSYSWTEGNTIYF. The CDR3 DNA reads as TGTGCCAGCAGTTACTCGTGGACCGAGGGAAACACCATATATTTT.

The chain links TRBV4-1 to TRBJ2-1; D could derive from TRBD1 or TRBD2 (5 bases each). V dropped 0 bases and J dropped 6 bases, with 9 bases sitting between them. Germline CDR1 reads MGHRA; CDR2 reads YSYEKL. This CDR3 has 14 amino acids. The CDR3 here is CASSQEGPVNEQFF. DNA of the CDR3: TGCGCCAGCAGCCAAGAGGGACCAGTCAATGAGCAGTTCTTC.

The rearrangement joins TRBV21-1 to TRBJ1-5. TRBV21-1 is a documented pseudogene. This CDR3 is built from 17 residues. The CDR3 sequence is CASSHGSGADSNQPQHF. Written as DNA, the CDR3 is TGTGCCAGCAGCCACGGGTCCGGGGCTGATAGCAATCAGCCCCAGCATTTT.

The rearrangement joins TRBV11-3 to TRBJ1-1, with D uncertain. The CDR3 runs to 15 residues. The germline V gene encodes CDR1 SGHNT and CDR2 YENEEA. Deletions cut 2 bases from V and 4 bases from J, with 14 bases between. The CDR3 coding sequence is TGTGCCAGCAGCTTAAGGCACGGGGAGGGCACTGAAGCTTTCTTT. It encodes CASSLRHGEGTEAFF.

CDR3 region: CSVEVTSGRQFF. The CDR3 DNA reads TGCAGCGTTGAAGTAACTAGCGGGAGGCAGTTCTTC. The V and J genes are TRBV29-1 and TRBJ2-1; 11 nucleotides match TRBD2. The CDR3 covers 12 residues. V lost 1 base and J lost 12; bases outside the gene matches: 2. CDR1 and CDR2 from the germline V gene are SQVTM and ANQGSEA.

This chain connects TRBV30 to TRBJ2-4; 10 nucleotides agree with TRBD1. Germline V gene sequence: CDR1 GTSNPN, CDR2 SVGIG (reference sequence). Germline trimming cut 5 bases from V and 0 bases from J; bases unmatched to any gene: 4. This CDR3 comprises 15 residues. CDR3 sequence: CAWGQGVVAKNIQYF. DNA for the CDR3: TGTGCCTGGGGACAGGGGGTGGTAGCCAAAAACATTCAGTACTTC.

J is TRBJ1-2 and V is TRBV2; D remains ambiguous. This CDR3 region has 15 residues. Trimming took off 5 bases at V and 0 bases at J, with 13 bases between the two ends. Germline CDR1 SNHLY, CDR2 FYNNEI. The CDR3 sequence is CASSPTTIANYGYTF. CDR3 coding DNA: TGTGCCAGCAGTCCTACGACAATAGCTAACTATGGCTACACCTTC.

The chain employs TRBV5-4 and TRBJ2-7, with 10 nucleotides matching TRBD2. Trimming cost V 3 bases and J 7 bases; bases outside gene matches: 13. CDR1 is SGHNT and CDR2 is YYREEE in the germline V gene (reference sequence). The CDR3 totals 16 residues. For the CDR3, the DNA is TGTGCCAGCAGCTCGGAAAGCGGGAGGGCCATGGGTGAGCAGTACTTC. It codes for CASSSESGRAMGEQYF.